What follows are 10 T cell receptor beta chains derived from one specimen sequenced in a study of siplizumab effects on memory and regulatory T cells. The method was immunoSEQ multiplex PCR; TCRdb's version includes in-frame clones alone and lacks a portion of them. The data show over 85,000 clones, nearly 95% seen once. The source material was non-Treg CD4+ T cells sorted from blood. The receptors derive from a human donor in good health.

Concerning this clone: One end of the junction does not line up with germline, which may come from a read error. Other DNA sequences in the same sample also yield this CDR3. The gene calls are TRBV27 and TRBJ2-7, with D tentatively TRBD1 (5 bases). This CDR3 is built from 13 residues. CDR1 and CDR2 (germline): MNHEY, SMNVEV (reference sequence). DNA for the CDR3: TGCGCCAGCAGCCCTAAGGGGCCCTACGAGCAGTACTTC. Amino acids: CASSPKGPYEQYF.

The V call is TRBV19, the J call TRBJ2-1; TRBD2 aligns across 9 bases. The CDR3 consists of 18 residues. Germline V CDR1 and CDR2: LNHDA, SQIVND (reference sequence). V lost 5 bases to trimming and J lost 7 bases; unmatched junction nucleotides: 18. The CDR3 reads CASSVIFAGGPIGNEQFF. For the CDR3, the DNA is TGTGCCAGTAGTGTCATATTTGCGGGGGGGCCTATAGGGAATGAGCAGTTCTTC.

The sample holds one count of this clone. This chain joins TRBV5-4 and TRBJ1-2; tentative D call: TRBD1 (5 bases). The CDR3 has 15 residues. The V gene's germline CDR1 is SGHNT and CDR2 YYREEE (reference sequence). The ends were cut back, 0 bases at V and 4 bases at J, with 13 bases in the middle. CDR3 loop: CASSLGQGPSYGYTF. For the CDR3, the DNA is TGTGCCAGCAGCTTGGGGCAGGGACCGTCCTATGGCTACACCTTC.

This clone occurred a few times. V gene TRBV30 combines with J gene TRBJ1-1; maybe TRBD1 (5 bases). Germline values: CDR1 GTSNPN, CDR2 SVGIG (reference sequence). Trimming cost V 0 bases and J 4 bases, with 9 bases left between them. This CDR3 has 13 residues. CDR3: CAWSVGARTEAFF. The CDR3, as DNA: TGTGCCTGGAGTGTCGGGGCACGCACTGAAGCTTTCTTT.

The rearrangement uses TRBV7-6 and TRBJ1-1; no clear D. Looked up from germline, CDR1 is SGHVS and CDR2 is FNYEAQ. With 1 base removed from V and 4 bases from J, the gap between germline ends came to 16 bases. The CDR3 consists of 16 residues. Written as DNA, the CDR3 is TGTGCCAGCAGCTTAGATCGAGACATAAAACCCACTGAAGCTTTCTTT. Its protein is CASSLDRDIKPTEAFF.

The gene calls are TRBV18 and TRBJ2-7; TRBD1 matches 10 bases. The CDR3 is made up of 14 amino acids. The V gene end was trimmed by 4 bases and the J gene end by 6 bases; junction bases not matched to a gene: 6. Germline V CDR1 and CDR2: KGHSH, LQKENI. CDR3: CASSLDRGPSEQYF. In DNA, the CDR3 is TGTGCCAGCTCACTCGACAGGGGGCCCAGCGAGCAGTACTTC. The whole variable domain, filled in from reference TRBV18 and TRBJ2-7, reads NAGVMQNPRHLVRRRGQEARLRCSPMKGHSHVYWYRQLPEEGLKFMVYLQKENIIDESGMPKERFSAEFPKEGPSILRIQQVVRGDSAAYFCASSLDRGPSEQYFGPGTRLTVT.

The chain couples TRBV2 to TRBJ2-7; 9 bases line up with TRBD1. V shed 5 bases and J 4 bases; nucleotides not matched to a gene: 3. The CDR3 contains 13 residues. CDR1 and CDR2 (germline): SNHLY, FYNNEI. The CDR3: CASSRDRAYEQYF. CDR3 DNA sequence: TGTGCCAGCAGTCGGGACAGGGCTTACGAGCAGTACTTC.

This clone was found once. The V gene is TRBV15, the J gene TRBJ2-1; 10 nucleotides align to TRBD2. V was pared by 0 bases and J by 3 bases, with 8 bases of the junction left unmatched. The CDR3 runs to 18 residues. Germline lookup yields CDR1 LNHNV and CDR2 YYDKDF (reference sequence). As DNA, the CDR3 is TGTGCCACCAGCAGAGATTCCTTACTAGCGGGACTCTACAATGAGCAGTTCTTC. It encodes CATSRDSLLAGLYNEQFF.

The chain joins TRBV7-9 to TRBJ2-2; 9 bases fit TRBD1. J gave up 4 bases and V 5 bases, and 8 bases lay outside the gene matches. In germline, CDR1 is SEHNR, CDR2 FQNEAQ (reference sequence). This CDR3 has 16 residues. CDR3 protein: CASSTRQGGVTGELFF. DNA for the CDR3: TGTGCCAGCAGCACGAGACAGGGGGGAGTCACCGGGGAGCTGTTTTTT. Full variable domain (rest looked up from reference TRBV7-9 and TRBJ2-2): DTGVSQNPRHKITKRGQNVTFRCDPISEHNRLYWYRQTLGQGPEFLTYFQNEAQLEKSRLLSDRFSAERPKGSFSTLEIQRTEQGDSAMYLCASSTRQGGVTGELFFGEGSRLTVL.

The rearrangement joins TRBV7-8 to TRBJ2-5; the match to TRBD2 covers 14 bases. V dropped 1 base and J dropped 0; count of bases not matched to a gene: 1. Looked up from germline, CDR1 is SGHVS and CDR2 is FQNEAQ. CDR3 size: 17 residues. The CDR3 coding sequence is TGTGCCAGCAGCTTAGGACTAGCGGGAGGGTACCAAGAGACCCAGTACTTC. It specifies CASSLGLAGGYQETQYF.